This is a list of T cell receptor beta chains from one sample in a study of graft-versus-host responses after intestinal transplantation. Profiling relied on immunoSEQ multiplex PCR, and the TCRdb table lists in-frame clones only, not all of them. Of some 40,000 clones in the sample, more than 80% were seen once. Sequencing was performed on PBMCs, taken approximately 700 days after intestinal transplantation. These receptor sequences come from a human patient who received an intestinal transplant, so some T cells may come from the graft donor. Each CDR3 is given with its conserved first and last residue. D genes are given only for firm matches. Size values are once, few and many counts, or a class for expanded clones, and some rows have none.

D: TRBD2; size: -; V: TRBV5-1; J: TRBJ2-1; CDR3: CASSLADGTSDGNEQFF; DNA: TGCGCCAGCAGCTTGGCCGACGGGACTAGCGATGGCAATGAGCAGTTCTTC
D: -; size: -; V: TRBV11-2; J: TRBJ1-2; CDR3: CASSLEGQWRSYTF; DNA: TGTGCCAGCAGCTTAGAAGGGCAGTGGAGGAGCTACACCTTC
D: TRBD1; size: -; V: TRBV6-1; J: TRBJ2-5; CDR3: CASSEWVGTGGSAETQYF; DNA: TGTGCCAGCAGTGAATGGGTGGGGACAGGGGGCTCTGCAGAGACCCAGTACTTC
D: TRBD1; size: -; V: TRBV6-5; J: TRBJ2-1; CDR3: CASSYGTVYNEQFF; DNA: TGTGCCAGCAGTTACGGGACAGTATACAATGAGCAGTTCTTC
D: -; size: once; V: TRBV27; J: TRBJ1-5; CDR3: CASRRGQNNQPQHF; DNA: TGTGCCAGCAGGAGAGGACAAAACAATCAGCCCCAGCATTTT
D: -; size: once; V: TRBV29-1; J: TRBJ2-3; CDR3: CSVGRVLVADTQYF; DNA: TGCAGCGTTGGCAGAGTATTAGTGGCAGATACGCAGTATTTT
D: TRBD1; size: -; V: TRBV5-4; J: TRBJ1-1; CDR3: CGYRGPNTEAFF; DNA: TGTGGTTACAGGGGGCCAAACACTGAAGCTTTCTTT
D: -; size: -; V: TRBV18; J: TRBJ2-5; CDR3: CASSPPSRGETQYF; DNA: TGTGCCAGCTCCCCCCCGAGTAGGGGAGAGACCCAGTACTTC
D: -; size: -; V: TRBV6-5; J: TRBJ2-7; CDR3: CASSYRPGDAYEQYF; DNA: TGTGCCAGCAGTTACCGTCCAGGGGACGCCTACGAGCAGTACTTC
D: TRBD2; size: once; V: TRBV7-6; J: TRBJ2-2; CDR3: CASSLTSGNTGELFF; DNA: TGTGCCAGCAGCTTAACTAGCGGGAACACCGGGGAGCTGTTTTTT
D: TRBD1; size: -; V: TRBV28; J: TRBJ2-7; CDR3: CASSPRDRGMKQYF; DNA: TGTGCCAGCAGTCCTAGGGACAGGGGCATGAAGCAGTACTTC
D: TRBD2; size: -; V: TRBV5-1; J: TRBJ2-7; CDR3: CASSPHRGGLSYEQYF; DNA: TGCGCCAGCAGCCCGCATCGCGGGGGACTCTCCTACGAGCAGTACTTC
D: TRBD1; size: -; V: TRBV5-1; J: TRBJ1-1; CDR3: CASISGTGDTEAFF; DNA: TGCGCCAGCATATCGGGGACAGGGGACACTGAAGCTTTCTTT
D: -; size: -; V: TRBV19; J: TRBJ1-5; CDR3: CATGTARVNQPQHF; DNA: TGTGCCACCGGGACGGCGCGCGTCAATCAGCCCCAGCATTTT
D: -; size: -; V: TRBV11-2; J: TRBJ2-7; CDR3: CASSFPGRYEQYF; DNA: TGTGCCAGCAGCTTCCCAGGGAGGTACGAGCAGTACTTC
D: -; size: -; V: TRBV5-1; J: TRBJ2-7; CDR3: CASSRRTESGYEQYF; DNA: TGCGCCAGCAGCCGGAGGACTGAATCCGGCTACGAGCAGTACTTC